This T cell receptor beta chain appears in the sequencing data of a study of blood T cell repertoires in COVID-19. As handled by the study authors: The assay estimated nucleated cells by amplifying reference gene primers. Profiling relied on immunoSEQ multiplex PCR, and the TCRdb table lists in-frame clones only, not all of them. V and J calls and clone size are as listed in that table; D and trimming were resolved from the DNA. The sample shows roughly 130,000 clones, 88% of them seen only once. This clone has more than one count but fewer than ten. Germline V gives CDR1 MNHNS, CDR2 SASEGT. CDR3 length: 15 residues. V shed 2 bases and J shed 2 bases, with 12 bases lying between them.

This sequence was found in a man between 60 and 75 years old with active or convalescent COVID-19. Specimen: peripheral blood. V is TRBV6-1 and J is TRBJ1-2; maybe TRBD1 (5 bases). Written as DNA, the CDR3 is TGTGCCAGCAGTGAACCAGGGTCTAGAAACTATGGCTACACCTTC. Translating it yields CASSEPGSRNYGYTF.